Below are 27 T cell receptor beta chains sequenced from a single sample in a study of blood T cell repertoires in COVID-19. The assay was immunoSEQ multiplex PCR, and TCRdb's table has in-frame clones only and misses some. The sample holds over 100,000 clones; around nine tenths are singletons and the top ten take around 4.5%. Sequenced sample: peripheral blood. These receptors came from a man aged 55 to 70 with COVID-19, enrolled during active disease.

V gene TRBV7-2 combines with J gene TRBJ2-5, with 8 bases that match TRBD1. V gave up 3 bases and J gave up 6 bases; unmatched junction bases: 6. Germline V gives CDR1 SGHTA, CDR2 FQGNSA. The CDR3 consists of 14 residues. Written as DNA, the CDR3 is TGTGCCAGCAGCTTTCAGGGGGCCGAACAGACCCAGTACTTC. This gives the protein CASSFQGAEQTQYF.

This CDR3 is CASSLFGGSTEAFF. DNA of the CDR3: TGTGCCAGCAGCTTGTTCGGGGGAAGCACTGAAGCTTTCTTT. The rearrangement links TRBV5-4 to TRBJ1-1, with D perhaps TRBD1 (5 bases). Looked up from germline, CDR1 is SGHNT and CDR2 is YYREEE (reference sequence). Between the trimmed V and J ends, which lost 1 base and 4 bases, there was a span of 11 bases. The CDR3 is 14 amino acids.

This clone has a handful of counts. The chain carries TRBV7-2 and TRBJ2-1; 8 bases are shared with TRBD2. The CDR3 contains 16 residues. V lost 5 bases to trimming and J lost 0 bases; unmatched junction nucleotides: 6. The V gene's germline CDR1 is SGHTA and CDR2 FQGNSA. The CDR3 loop reads CASSPEAGGSYNEQFF. The DNA for the CDR3 is TGTGCCAGCAGCCCCGAGGCGGGGGGCTCCTACAATGAGCAGTTCTTC. The whole variable domain, filled in from reference TRBV7-2 and TRBJ2-1, reads GAGVSQSPSNKVTEKGKDVELRCDPISGHTALYWYRQSLGQGLEFLIYFQGNSAPDKSGLPSDRFSAERTGGSVSTLTIQRTQQEDSAVYLCASSPEAGGSYNEQFFGPGTRLTVL.

The V and J genes are TRBV18 and TRBJ2-2; the match to TRBD1 covers 8 bases. The germline gives CDR1 KGHSH, CDR2 LQKENI. V trimming: 4 bases; J trimming: 1 base; junction bases outside the gene matches: 8. The CDR3 extends over 17 amino acids. The CDR3 sequence is CASSLRTGTGNTGELFF. The CDR3 region has the DNA TGTGCCAGCTCACTACGAACCGGGACAGGGAACACCGGGGAGCTGTTTTTT. Full variable domain (missing parts from reference TRBV18 and TRBJ2-2): NAGVMQNPRHLVRRRGQEARLRCSPMKGHSHVYWYRQLPEEGLKFMVYLQKENIIDESGMPKERFSAEFPKEGPSILRIQQVVRGDSAAYFCASSLRTGTGNTGELFFGEGSRLTVL.

This sequence joins TRBV7-2 and TRBJ1-2; D gene unclear. From germline, CDR1 is SGHTA and CDR2 FQGNSA. With 1 base removed from V and 7 bases from J, the gap between germline ends came to 10 bases. The CDR3 extends over 13 amino acids. CDR3: CASSLETISGYTF. CDR3 coding DNA: TGTGCCAGCAGCTTAGAGACTATCTCTGGCTACACCTTC.

The V gene is TRBV10-2, the J gene TRBJ2-2; TRBD2 agrees at 11 bases. CDR1 and CDR2 from the germline V gene are WSHSY and SAAADI. The CDR3 totals 17 residues. V trimming: 6 bases; J trimming: 5 bases; junction bases outside the gene matches: 11. The CDR3: CASSAISGGARTGELFF. DNA of the CDR3: TGCGCCAGCAGCGCAATTAGCGGGGGGGCTCGGACCGGGGAGCTGTTTTTT.

This clone came up once. V usage is TRBV4-3 and J usage is TRBJ1-4, with 11 bases identical to TRBD1. The CDR3 spans 19 residues. Looked up from germline, CDR1 is LGHNA and CDR2 is YSLEER. V lost 0 bases and J lost 4; bases outside the gene matches: 10. CDR3 amino acids: CASSQEGGTGGTHNEKLFF. CDR3 DNA: TGCGCCAGCAGCCAAGAAGGCGGGACAGGGGGGACTCATAATGAAAAACTGTTTTTT.

The genes are TRBV7-9 and TRBJ1-1; D is uncertain. The CDR3 runs 13 residues. V dropped 1 base and J dropped 4 bases, with 7 bases sitting between them. Germline assignment: CDR1 SEHNR and CDR2 FQNEAQ (reference sequence). The CDR3 spells CASSLVTGTEAFF. The DNA of the CDR3 is TGTGCCAGCAGCTTAGTTACGGGCACTGAAGCTTTCTTT.

J is TRBJ1-1 and V is TRBV5-1, with TRBD1 identical over 7 bases. The CDR3 covers 15 residues. The germline V gene has CDR1 SGHRS and CDR2 YFSETQ. V lost 0 bases and J lost 4; bases outside the gene matches: 6. For the CDR3, the DNA is TGCGCCAGCAGCTTGGCTGGACAGGTGAGCACTGAAGCTTTCTTT. This translates into CASSLAGQVSTEAFF.

The V and J genes are TRBV6-5 and TRBJ1-2, with 12 bases matching TRBD1. With V trimmed by 2 bases and J by 4 bases, 2 bases remained unmatched. Germline V gives CDR1 MNHEY, CDR2 SVGAGI. This CDR3 spans 15 amino acids. CDR3 sequence (DNA): TGTGCCAGCAGTTACGGGACAGGGGGCGCCTATGGCTACACCTTC. Translation gives CASSYGTGGAYGYTF.

The CDR3: CASSQATGDASYF. CDR3 sequence (DNA): TGTGCCAGCAGCCAAGCGACAGGGGACGCTTCGTACTTC. The rearrangement uses TRBV3-1 (or the pseudogene TRBV3-2) and TRBJ2-7; 8 bases map to TRBD1. The CDR3 consists of 13 residues. The germline CDR1 and CDR2 sequences are LGHDT and YNNKEL (reference sequence). Trimming cost V 1 base and J 12 bases; bases outside gene matches: 8.

This sequence joins TRBV9 and TRBJ1-4, with D possibly matching TRBD1 (6 bases). Trimming pared 2 bases from V and 6 bases from J, leaving 8 bases between. CDR1 is SGDLS, CDR2 YYNGEE, per germline. The CDR3 is 13 residues long. CDR3 region: CASSVRQDEKLFF. The CDR3 region has the DNA TGTGCCAGCAGCGTTCGACAGGATGAAAAACTGTTTTTT.

The chain couples TRBV30 to TRBJ2-1; D might be TRBD1 (5 bases). Trimming pared 3 bases from V and 4 bases from J, leaving 10 bases between. CDR3 length: 13 residues. Looked up from germline, CDR1 is GTSNPN and CDR2 is SVGIG (reference sequence). The CDR3 DNA follows: TGTGCCTGGAGCCTTGACAGTTACAATGAGCAGTTCTTC. This gives the protein CAWSLDSYNEQFF.

This clone was observed a single time. The rearrangement links TRBV28 to TRBJ1-1; 9 nucleotides agree with TRBD1. V lost 6 bases to trimming and J lost 4 bases; unmatched junction nucleotides: 15. The CDR3 sequence is 17 residues long. Germline CDR1 MDHEN, CDR2 SYDVKM. The CDR3 region is CASSPPGQGDSRTEAFF. The CDR3 DNA follows: TGTGCCAGCAGCCCTCCGGGACAGGGCGATTCTCGCACTGAAGCTTTCTTT.

V usage is TRBV10-2 and J usage is TRBJ1-5, with D possibly TRBD1 on 5 matching bases. Germline assignment: CDR1 WSHSY and CDR2 SAAADI. V was trimmed by 5 bases and J by 6 bases, leaving 8 bases between them. There are 12 residues in the CDR3. CDR3 loop: CASSRDSQPQHF. The CDR3 region has the DNA TGCGCCAGCAGTAGGGACTCTCAGCCCCAGCATTTT.

The chain carries TRBV13 and TRBJ1-5, with D possibly being TRBD1 (5 bases). V lost 2 bases, J lost 3 bases, and 8 bases lay in between. In germline, CDR1 is PRHDT, CDR2 FYEKMQ (reference sequence). The length of the CDR3 is 14 residues. The CDR3 region has the DNA TGTGCCAGCAGCTTACGGGGACTCAATCAGCCCCAGCATTTT. This codes for CASSLRGLNQPQHF.

V usage is TRBV7-6 and J usage is TRBJ1-1, with D unresolved. The length of the CDR3 is 11 residues. V was trimmed by 0 bases and J by 13 bases, leaving 9 bases between them. The germline gives CDR1 SGHVS, CDR2 FNYEAQ. CDR3 sequence (DNA): TGTGCCAGCAGCTTAGCAGGGAGGATTTTCTTT. Encoded protein: CASSLAGRIFF. Together with reference TRBV7-6 and TRBJ1-1, the CDR3 gives the full variable domain: GAGVSQSPRYKVTKRGQDVALRCDPISGHVSLYWYRQALGQGPEFLTYFNYEAQQDKSGLPNDRFSAERPEGSISTLTIQRTEQRDSAMYRCASSLAGRIFFGQGTRLTVV.

The chain employs TRBV15 and TRBJ1-2; 7 positions agree with TRBD1. This CDR3 contains 14 residues. With 3 bases clipped from V and 3 bases from J, the junction kept 4 bases outside the gene matches. In germline, CDR1 is LNHNV, CDR2 YYDKDF (reference sequence). The CDR3 nucleotides are TGTGCCACCAGCAGTAGGGACAGCTACTATGGCTACACCTTC. The encoded protein is CATSSRDSYYGYTF.

V and J are TRBV2 and TRBJ1-1, with 7 bases matching TRBD1. Germline CDR1 reads SNHLY; CDR2 reads FYNNEI. J lost 7 bases, V lost 6 bases, and 11 bases had no gene match. CDR3 length equals 14 residues. In DNA, the CDR3 is TGTGCCAGCAGCGTAACGACAGGGACCGGTGAAGCTTTCTTT. Translating gives CASSVTTGTGEAFF. The entire variable domain, with the rest obtained from reference TRBV2 and TRBJ1-1, is as follows: EPEVTQTPSHQVTQMGQEVILRCVPISNHLYFYWYRQILGQKVEFLVSFYNNEISEKSEIFDDQFSVERPDGSNFTLKIRSTKLEDSAMYFCASSVTTGTGEAFFGQGTRLTVV.

The rearrangement links TRBV7-3 to TRBJ2-3; 9 nucleotides agree with TRBD2. Trimming removed 6 bases from V and 3 bases from J; junction bases left unmatched: 16. The CDR3 sequence is 18 residues long. Germline CDR1 reads SGHTA; CDR2 reads FQGTGA. The CDR3 protein is CASSQHPRAGGQTDTQYF. The CDR3 bases are TGTGCCAGCAGTCAGCACCCGAGGGCGGGGGGGCAGACAGATACGCAGTATTTT.

This clone has just one count. The chain has TRBV6-5 and TRBJ1-2, with a weak D call TRBD1 (6 bases). The ends were cut back, 4 bases at V and 4 bases at J, with 13 bases in the middle. In germline, CDR1 is MNHEY, CDR2 SVGAGI. The CDR3 is 14 amino acids. CDR3 DNA sequence: TGTGCCAGCAGTTCCCGGGGACAAATCTATGGCTACACCTTC. It is translated as CASSSRGQIYGYTF.

The chain carries TRBV4-1 and TRBJ1-2; no reliable D call. The CDR3 runs to 11 residues. Trimming cost V 1 base and J 8 bases, with 5 bases left between them. Germline lookup yields CDR1 MGHRA and CDR2 YSYEKL. The CDR3 DNA reads TGCGCCAGCAGCCAAGGCGAGGGCTACACCTTC. Residues: CASSQGEGYTF.

This clone has a handful of counts. This chain joins TRBV19 and TRBJ1-6; D may be TRBD1 (5 bases). This CDR3 is 15 amino acids long. V was clipped by 9 bases and J by 0 bases, with 12 bases between them. From germline, CDR1 is LNHDA and CDR2 SQIVND (reference sequence). CDR3 sequence (DNA): TGTGCCAGCACCCCCGGGGGCTCCTATAATTCACCCCTCCACTTT. It specifies CASTPGGSYNSPLHF.

This clone was seen only once. The chain has TRBV5-1 and TRBJ1-2; D ambiguous. The CDR3 length is 14 residues. Deletions cut 3 bases from V and 2 bases from J, with 11 bases between. CDR1 is SGHRS, CDR2 YFSETQ, per germline. The CDR3 sequence is CASSSIDTNYGYTF. In DNA, the CDR3 is TGCGCCAGCAGCTCGATCGACACGAACTATGGCTACACCTTC.

The V gene is TRBV5-1, the J gene TRBJ2-7, with 8 bases identical to TRBD2. This CDR3 region has 15 residues. Germline V gives CDR1 SGHRS, CDR2 YFSETQ. V lost 0 bases, J lost 1 base, and 3 bases stayed unmatched. CDR3 nucleotide sequence: TGCGCCAGCAGCTTGGCGGGCGGGGGGTCCTACGAGCAGTACTTC. This encodes CASSLAGGGSYEQYF.

V usage is TRBV16 and J usage is TRBJ1-2; the D is unclear. V shed 0 bases and J shed 8 bases, with 7 bases lying between them. The CDR3 sequence is 12 residues long. Germline-derived CDR1 and CDR2 are KGHSY and FQNENV. CDR3 nucleotides: TGTGCCAGCAGCCAATCCACAGACGGCTACACCTTC. Its protein is CASSQSTDGYTF.

The chain joins TRBV12-3 or TRBV12-4 to TRBJ2-7; 8 nucleotides match TRBD2. J was trimmed by 5 bases and V by 5 bases; bases with no gene match: 5. The CDR3 sequence is 13 residues long. CDR3 residues: CASSPTGGDEQYF. The CDR3 DNA sequence: TGTGCCAGCAGTCCCACCGGGGGGGACGAGCAGTACTTC.